This T cell receptor (beta chain) came from a study of T cells in Graves' hyperthyroidism and ophthalmopathy. J gave up 2 bases and V 3 bases, and 4 bases lay outside the gene matches. Germline V gene lookup returns CDR1 MNHNS and CDR2 SASEGT. The CDR3 spans 15 residues. Amplification yielded TCR beta CDR3 regions, with RNA transcripts as the source. HTBI primers were the set used in a first-round RT-PCR of the TCR CDR3. TCRdb fed the multiplex PCR reads into MiXCR, producing one record per CDR3 protein. The repertoire includes 470,000 or so distinct CDR3 sequences, more than 20% of them detected once, and around 27% sits in the top ten. Graves' hyperthyroidism was deemed stable absent ophthalmopathy progression within 18 months. Exclusion of a patient resulted from uncontrolled infection, other autoimmune disease, pregnancy or lactation.

The sequenced material came from blood. The receptor was derived from a man between 18 and 35 years old with Graves' hyperthyroidism. The chain carries TRBV6-1 and TRBJ1-5; 7 nucleotides line up with TRBD1. The CDR3 sequence: CASSEYRGGNQPQHF. CDR3 in DNA: TGTGCCAGCAGTGAGTACAGGGGAGGCAATCAGCCCCAGCATTTT.